Below, 20 T cell receptor beta chains from the same sample are listed, as sequenced in a study of CXCR4 blockade with PD-1 therapy in pancreatic cancer. Sequenced by immunoSEQ multiplex PCR; TCRdb stores in-frame clones only, minus some. The table shows some 4,400 clones, with approximately 52% occurring only once. Specimen: tumor tissue. These receptor sequences come from a human donor with pancreatic ductal adenocarcinoma.

The V and J genes are TRBV19 and TRBJ1-2; 7 nucleotides line up with TRBD1. J was trimmed by 4 bases and V by 1 base; bases with no gene match: 3. CDR3 size: 14 residues. The germline CDR1 and CDR2 sequences are LNHDA and SQIVND (reference sequence). The CDR3 sequence is CASSIGQGLYGYTF. The CDR3 DNA follows: TGTGCCAGTAGTATAGGACAGGGCCTCTATGGCTACACCTTC.

This chain connects TRBV29-1 to TRBJ2-7; 7 positions match TRBD2. In germline, CDR1 is SQVTM, CDR2 ANQGSEA. The CDR3 covers 15 residues. V lost 1 base and J lost 2; bases outside the gene matches: 8. CDR3 sequence (DNA): TGCAGCGTTGAAGCCGTCGGCGGGAGCGCCTACGAGCAGTACTTC. It yields the protein CSVEAVGGSAYEQYF.

The V and J genes are TRBV5-1 and TRBJ2-7; 7 nucleotides match TRBD2. The CDR3 consists of 17 residues. Per the germline V gene, CDR1 is SGHRS and CDR2 is YFSETQ. V shed 0 bases, J shed 5 bases, and the junction held 14 bases outside the gene matches. The CDR3 nucleotides read TGCGCCAGCAGCTTGGTACTTTACGGGAGGCTAGAAGACGAGCAGTACTTC. It is translated as CASSLVLYGRLEDEQYF.

Here the CDR3 DNA reads TGTGCCAGTACCCCGGTTGAGGGAAGACAGTTCTTC. Amino acid sequence: CASTPVEGRQFF. The rearrangement uses TRBV19 and TRBJ2-1, with D perhaps TRBD2 (5 bases). V was trimmed by 7 bases and J by 13 bases, leaving 17 bases between them. The CDR3 totals 12 residues. Germline lookup yields CDR1 LNHDA and CDR2 SQIVND (reference sequence). Combining the CDR3 with reference TRBV19 and TRBJ2-1 gives the whole variable domain DGGITQSPKYLFRKEGQNVTLSCEQNLNHDAMYWYRQDPGQGLRLIYYSQIVNDFQKGDIAEGYSVSREKKESFPLTVTSAQKNPTAFYLCASTPVEGRQFFGPGTRLTVL.

The V and J genes are TRBV6-8 and TRBJ2-7; D may match TRBD1 or TRBD2 (7 bases each). CDR1 is MNHGY and CDR2 is SAAAGT in the germline V gene. The ends were cut back, 2 bases at V and 3 bases at J, with 14 bases in the middle. The CDR3 covers 15 residues. The CDR3 DNA follows: TGTGCCAGCAGTTACGAGGGCAGGGGGGGCTACGAGCAGTACTTC. This encodes CASSYEGRGGYEQYF.

The gene calls are TRBV30 and TRBJ2-5; D is ambiguous. The CDR3 runs 11 residues. Between the trimmed V and J ends, which lost 7 bases and 2 bases, there was a span of 8 bases. Per germline, CDR1 GTSNPN and CDR2 SVGIG (reference sequence). CDR3 nucleotide sequence: TGTGCCTCAGCCCAACAAGAGACCCAGTACTTC. It translates to CASAQQETQYF.

The J gene is TRBJ2-2, the V gene TRBV28; TRBD1 matches 9 bases. With V trimmed by 6 bases and J by 5 bases, 10 bases remained unmatched. Germline assignment: CDR1 MDHEN and CDR2 SYDVKM. This CDR3 has 16 amino acids. The CDR3 here is CASRSLGQGGTGELFF. DNA of the CDR3: TGTGCCAGCAGAAGTCTGGGACAGGGAGGAACCGGGGAGCTGTTTTTT. Supplemented by reference TRBV28 and TRBJ2-2, the full variable domain reads DVKVTQSSRYLVKRTGEKVFLECVQDMDHENMFWYRQDPGLGLRLIYFSYDVKMKEKGDIPEGYSVSREKKERFSLILESASTNQTSMYLCASRSLGQGGTGELFFGEGSRLTVL.

This chain joins TRBV15 and TRBJ2-6; TRBD1 agrees at 7 bases. The CDR3 has 19 amino acids. Germline V gene sequence: CDR1 LNHNV, CDR2 YYDKDF (reference sequence). The V segment lost 7 bases and the J segment 0 bases; nucleotides outside the gene matches: 15. The CDR3 DNA sequence: TGTGCCACCAACCCAGGACCTGCGACAGGGAGCTCTGGGGCCAACGTCCTGACTTTC. Translated: CATNPGPATGSSGANVLTF.

CDR3 protein: CASSYYDRAYNEQFF. In nucleotides, the CDR3 is TGTGCCAGCAGTTACTACGACAGGGCTTACAATGAGCAGTTCTTC. The chain recombines TRBV6-8 with TRBJ2-1, with TRBD1 matching 7 bases. The CDR3 contains 15 residues. Per germline, CDR1 MNHGY and CDR2 SAAAGT. The V segment lost 1 base and the J segment 4 bases; nucleotides outside the gene matches: 4.

J is TRBJ1-1 and V is TRBV5-1; TRBD1 matches 7 bases. Germline lookup yields CDR1 SGHRS and CDR2 YFSETQ. The CDR3 sequence is 14 residues long. V gave up 6 bases and J gave up 0 bases; unmatched junction bases: 5. Written as DNA, the CDR3 is TGCGCCAGCAAGGAGGGACAGATGAACACTGAAGCTTTCTTT. Amino acid sequence: CASKEGQMNTEAFF.

The CDR3 nucleotides are TGCGCCAGCAGTAGGGACCCCGGAAACACCGGGGAGCTGTTTTTT. It translates to CASSRDPGNTGELFF. The chain uses TRBV5-1 and TRBJ2-2; D tentatively reads TRBD1 or TRBD2 (5 bases each). From germline, CDR1 is SGHRS and CDR2 YFSETQ. This CDR3 is built from 15 residues. V lost 5 bases to trimming and J lost 2 bases, with 13 bases between them.

This clone was found a few times. The V gene is TRBV30, the J gene TRBJ2-5; D is ambiguous. This CDR3 contains 11 residues. Germline values: CDR1 GTSNPN, CDR2 SVGIG (reference sequence). Trimming left V 5 bases short and J 0 bases short, with 4 bases between. CDR3: CAWSNQETQYF. The CDR3 region has the DNA TGTGCCTGGTCAAACCAAGAGACCCAGTACTTC.

The V call is TRBV30, the J call TRBJ2-1; D ambiguous. The CDR3 contains 12 residues. The V gene lost 2 bases and the J gene lost 7 bases, with 9 bases spanning the gap. The germline CDR1 and CDR2 sequences are GTSNPN and SVGIG (reference sequence). As DNA, the CDR3 is TGTGCCTGGAGTCGGGTCGGGAATGAGCAGTTCTTC. It translates to CAWSRVGNEQFF.

This clone was picked up a small number of times. One end of the junction varies from germline; a read error may be responsible. The chain has TRBV6-4 and TRBJ2-3; possible D gene TRBD2, 5 bases. The V gene's germline CDR1 is MRHNA and CDR2 SNTAGT. The CDR3 length is 14 residues. The CDR3 bases are TGTGCCATCAGTGAGCTGGAGGGCACAGATACGCAGTATTTT. Its protein product is CAISELEGTDTQYF.

This clone turned up a few times. The chain carries TRBV6-8 and TRBJ2-7; tentatively, D is TRBD2 (6 bases). V was shortened by 6 bases and J by 1 base, with 19 bases between the two germline ends. CDR1 is MNHGY, CDR2 SAAAGT, per germline. The CDR3 has 16 amino acids. DNA for the CDR3: TGTGCCAGCAGCCGCCAGGAGGGTTTTATATCCTACGAGCAGTACTTC. Translated: CASSRQEGFISYEQYF.

This rearrangement joins TRBV11-3 to TRBJ1-1, with D uncertain. There are 15 residues in the CDR3. Germline CDR1 SGHNT, CDR2 YENEEA. V dropped 5 bases and J dropped 4 bases, with 17 bases sitting between them. The DNA of the CDR3 is TGTGCCAGCAGCCCAAGGACCTACCGTCCCACTGAAGCTTTCTTT. This sequence encodes CASSPRTYRPTEAFF.

This clone came up a few times. The rearrangement joins TRBV6-8 to TRBJ2-7, with 12 nucleotides matching TRBD2. CDR1 is MNHGY, CDR2 SAAAGT, per germline. CDR3 length equals 13 residues. Losses at the gene ends were 5 bases for V and 4 bases for J; bases not matched to a gene: 0. CDR3 region: CASSLAGGYEQYF. DNA of the CDR3: TGTGCCAGCAGTCTAGCGGGAGGGTACGAGCAGTACTTC.

This clone was counted once. V gene TRBV28 combines with J gene TRBJ2-3; 7 bases are a match to TRBD1. The CDR3 consists of 15 residues. Germline V gene sequence: CDR1 MDHEN, CDR2 SYDVKM. The ends lost 8 bases at V and 2 bases at J; junction bases unmatched: 10. DNA for the CDR3: TGTGCCAGCTCTACAGCAGGGGGTTTCACAGATACGCAGTATTTT. It is translated as CASSTAGGFTDTQYF.

This clone was counted only a few times. This chain uses TRBV4-1 with TRBJ2-5; D assignment may be TRBD1 or TRBD2 (5 bases each). V dropped 4 bases and J dropped 5 bases, with 20 bases sitting between them. The CDR3 is 16 amino acids. CDR1 and CDR2 from the germline V gene are MGHRA and YSYEKL. CDR3 coding DNA: TGCGCCAGCAGCCCAGGCCCGTCGAGGGCAGGGGAGACCCAGTACTTC. It is translated as CASSPGPSRAGETQYF.

V usage is TRBV6-9 and J usage is TRBJ2-7, with 9 bases that match TRBD2. Trimming cost V 5 bases and J 6 bases; bases outside gene matches: 11. CDR1 is MNHGY and CDR2 is SVAAGI in the germline V gene. The CDR3 is 15 residues long. CDR3: CASSEVLAGVAEQYF. The CDR3 DNA reads TGTGCCAGCAGTGAGGTTTTAGCGGGAGTTGCCGAGCAGTACTTC.